This is a list of T cell receptor beta chains from one sample in a study of somatic mutations in cytotoxic T cells in rheumatoid arthritis. Sequenced by immunoSEQ multiplex PCR; TCRdb stores in-frame clones only, minus some. The sample has around 4,200 clones, 75% to 85% seen once. Specimen: CD8+ T cells sorted from blood. The receptors stem from an adult with rheumatoid arthritis. Each CDR3 is given with its conserved first and last residue. Each record gives: CDR3 length, clone size, J gene, V gene, CDR3 protein. Expanded clones get a size class; other rows say once, few or many, or leave the size out.

CDR3 length: 16
clone size: NA
J gene: TRBJ2-2
V gene: TRBV5-5
CDR3 protein: CASSLLDRTNTGELFF

CDR3 length: 13
clone size: NA
J gene: TRBJ2-3
V gene: TRBV7-2
CDR3 protein: CASSLAAGDTQYF

CDR3 length: 13
clone size: NA
J gene: TRBJ1-1
V gene: TRBV27
CDR3 protein: CASSQGLNTEAFF

CDR3 length: 14
clone size: large
J gene: TRBJ1-2
V gene: TRBV7-9
CDR3 protein: CASISKTGQGGYTF

CDR3 length: 14
clone size: NA
J gene: TRBJ1-1
V gene: TRBV27
CDR3 protein: CASSSRGGTPEAFF

CDR3 length: 16
clone size: large
J gene: TRBJ1-3
V gene: TRBV6-5
CDR3 protein: CASSYSVPDSGNTIYF

CDR3 length: 14
clone size: NA
J gene: TRBJ2-3
V gene: TRBV6-4
CDR3 protein: CASSAGGGTDTQYF

CDR3 length: 15
clone size: NA
J gene: TRBJ1-1
V gene: TRBV5-6
CDR3 protein: CASSLSGAYHTEAFF

CDR3 length: 15
clone size: NA
J gene: TRBJ1-2
V gene: TRBV5-6
CDR3 protein: CASSRGLPGSYGYTF

CDR3 length: 15
clone size: NA
J gene: TRBJ2-1
V gene: TRBV9
CDR3 protein: CASSLRAGGRDEQFF

CDR3 length: 12
clone size: NA
J gene: TRBJ2-1
V gene: TRBV9
CDR3 protein: CASSPPGPEQFF

CDR3 length: 16
clone size: NA
J gene: TRBJ2-5
V gene: TRBV11-3
CDR3 protein: CASSLVPPKGAETQYF

CDR3 length: 12
clone size: NA
J gene: TRBJ2-1
V gene: TRBV6-5
CDR3 protein: CASSSGGNEQFF

CDR3 length: 13
clone size: few
J gene: TRBJ2-7
V gene: TRBV11-2
CDR3 protein: CASSRLGGVGQYF

CDR3 length: 16
clone size: NA
J gene: TRBJ1-3
V gene: TRBV9
CDR3 protein: CASSDRDRYSGNTIYF

CDR3 length: 16
clone size: once
J gene: TRBJ1-2
V gene: TRBV11-2
CDR3 protein: CASSSWRGGRNYGYTF

CDR3 length: 14
clone size: NA
J gene: TRBJ1-4
V gene: TRBV27
CDR3 protein: CASRGGAVNEKLFF

CDR3 length: 13
clone size: NA
J gene: TRBJ2-2
V gene: TRBV6-5
CDR3 protein: CASSTDRVGELFF

CDR3 length: 15
clone size: NA
J gene: TRBJ1-2
V gene: TRBV6-6
CDR3 protein: CASSYSIFSRGGYTF

CDR3 length: 13
clone size: once
J gene: TRBJ1-1
V gene: TRBV7-9
CDR3 protein: CASSFPQGDEAFF

CDR3 length: 14
clone size: NA
J gene: TRBJ1-1
V gene: TRBV11-2
CDR3 protein: CASSSPLPNTEAFF

CDR3 length: 14
clone size: NA
J gene: TRBJ1-4
V gene: TRBV7-9
CDR3 protein: CASSSSGPNEKLFF